The sequence of this T cell receptor (beta chain) was determined in a study of CD8+ T cells in alopecia areata. Of note for this clone: Its antigen remains unknown. Other DNA sequences in the same sample also yield this CDR3.

This CDR3 is built from 11 residues. Germline V gives CDR1 SGHRS, CDR2 YFSETQ. V shed 0 bases and J shed 3 bases, with 1 base lying between them. Extracted from the samples, RNA was reverse transcribed into cDNA to serve as the sequencing template. Clones were read by immunoSEQ multiplex PCR, and TCRdb kept only the in-frame ones, dropping some. The sample lists approximately 99,000 clones, under 60% occurring once. Study-wide results and caveats: Scalp samples also contribute reads from the resident alphabeta T cells found in normal skin. Mice showed clearer TCR sharing than patients did, a gap that was possibly HLA-related. Relative to normal scalp, lesional scalp, especially alopecia totalis/universalis, showed higher clonality.

This receptor was identified in a human donor with alopecia areata. Specimen: NKG2D-low CD8+ T cells sorted from blood. The V call is TRBV5-1, the J call TRBJ2-7; D not resolved. CDR3 loop: CASSLGYEQYF. The CDR3 bases are TGCGCCAGCAGCTTGGGCTACGAGCAGTACTTC.